The rows below give T cell receptor beta chains drawn from one sample of a study of blood T cell repertoires in COVID-19. Sequencing used immunoSEQ multiplex PCR; TCRdb keeps in-frame clones, though not all of them. The sample has about 200,000 clones, 92% seen once; the top ten hold around 0.84%. The sequencing sample was made of peripheral blood. These receptors were collected from a man aged 60 to 69 with COVID-19, enrolled during active disease. CDR3s include the opening cysteine and the closing phenylalanine or tryptophan. A D gene is named only where the DNA matches it firmly. Clone size is stated in some rows and not others, as once, few, many or a class when expanded.

d_call j_call v_call clone_size cdr3_aa cdr3_nt
TRBD2 TRBJ2-1 TRBV9 . CASSAAGSGTSYNEQFF TGTGCCAGCAGCGCAGCCGGTAGCGGGACCTCCTACAATGAGCAGTTCTTC
. TRBJ2-1 TRBV11-1 . CASSLAHGNEQFF TGTGCCAGCAGCTTGGCCCACGGGAATGAGCAGTTCTTC
TRBD2 TRBJ2-3 TRBV6-5 . CASSLAGRTDTQYF TGTGCCAGCAGCTTAGCGGGACGCACAGATACGCAGTATTTT
. TRBJ1-6 TRBV5-4 . CASSVTGSNSPLHF TGTGCCAGCAGCGTTACAGGGAGTAATTCACCCCTCCACTTT
. TRBJ1-3 TRBV7-9 . CASSLAVTGGNTIYF TGTGCCAGCAGCTTAGCGGTCACAGGGGGAAACACCATATATTTT
. TRBJ2-2 TRBV3-1/TRBV3-2 . CASSPRSNTGELFF TGTGCCAGCAGCCCGCGTAGCAACACCGGGGAGCTGTTTTTT
TRBD2 TRBJ2-7 TRBV19 once CASSIRAGMPYEQYF TGTGCCAGTAGTATAAGAGCGGGGATGCCCTACGAGCAGTACTTC
. TRBJ2-2 TRBV7-9 few CASSVTATGELFF TGTGCCAGCAGCGTCACAGCCACCGGGGAGCTGTTTTTT
TRBD2 TRBJ2-1 TRBV4-2 . CASSQRQTAGAYNEQFF TGTGCCAGCAGCCAAAGGCAAACAGCGGGAGCCTACAATGAGCAGTTCTTC
TRBD1 TRBJ1-5 TRBV28 . CASSGDRVGQPQHF TGTGCCAGCAGTGGGGACAGGGTAGGGCAGCCCCAGCATTTT
. TRBJ2-5 TRBV19 . CASSITGLEETQYF TGTGCCAGTAGTATAACAGGGCTGGAAGAGACCCAGTACTTC
TRBD2 TRBJ2-3 TRBV10-2 . CASSPRLADTSLSTDTQYF TGCGCCAGCAGCCCTAGACTAGCCGATACTTCCCTTAGCACAGATACGCAGTATTTT
. TRBJ1-2 TRBV3-1/TRBV3-2 . CASSQGGGQRTANYGYTF TGTGCCAGCAGCCAAGGGGGGGGCCAAAGGACAGCTAACTATGGCTACACCTTC
. TRBJ2-7 TRBV19 . CASSDPGQRYEQYF TGTGCCAGTAGCGATCCGGGACAACGCTACGAGCAGTACTTC
. TRBJ2-1 TRBV2 . CASSGGDSAYNEQFF TGTGCCAGCAGTGGGGGGGACAGTGCCTACAATGAGCAGTTCTTC
. TRBJ1-2 TRBV2 . CASSDGYGYTF TGTGCCAGCAGTGACGGCTATGGCTACACCTTC
. TRBJ2-1 TRBV3-1/TRBV3-2 . CASSPLEGSSYNEQFF TGTGCCAGCAGCCCATTAGAGGGTAGCTCCTACAATGAGCAGTTCTTC
TRBD1 TRBJ2-1 TRBV7-3 . CASSFTGVPYNEQFF TGTGCCAGCAGCTTCACAGGGGTCCCCTACAATGAGCAGTTCTTC
. TRBJ1-6 TRBV30 . CAWSMQGYSYNSPLHF TGTGCCTGGAGTATGCAGGGCTACTCCTATAATTCACCCCTCCACTTT